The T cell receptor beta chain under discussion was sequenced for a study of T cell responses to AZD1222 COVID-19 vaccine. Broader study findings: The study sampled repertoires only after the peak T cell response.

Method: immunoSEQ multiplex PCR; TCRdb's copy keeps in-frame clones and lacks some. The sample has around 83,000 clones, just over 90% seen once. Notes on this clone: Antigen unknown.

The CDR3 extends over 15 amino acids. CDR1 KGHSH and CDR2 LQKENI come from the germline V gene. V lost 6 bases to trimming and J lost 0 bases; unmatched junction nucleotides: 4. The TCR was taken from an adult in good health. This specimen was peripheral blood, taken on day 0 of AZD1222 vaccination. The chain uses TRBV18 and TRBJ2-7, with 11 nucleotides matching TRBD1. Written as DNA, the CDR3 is TGTGCCAGCTCCCGCGGGACAGGGGGCTCCTACGAGCAGTACTTC. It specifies CASSRGTGGSYEQYF. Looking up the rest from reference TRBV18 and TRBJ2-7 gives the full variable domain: NAGVMQNPRHLVRRRGQEARLRCSPMKGHSHVYWYRQLPEEGLKFMVYLQKENIIDESGMPKERFSAEFPKEGPSILRIQQVVRGDSAAYFCASSRGTGGSYEQYFGPGTRLTVT.